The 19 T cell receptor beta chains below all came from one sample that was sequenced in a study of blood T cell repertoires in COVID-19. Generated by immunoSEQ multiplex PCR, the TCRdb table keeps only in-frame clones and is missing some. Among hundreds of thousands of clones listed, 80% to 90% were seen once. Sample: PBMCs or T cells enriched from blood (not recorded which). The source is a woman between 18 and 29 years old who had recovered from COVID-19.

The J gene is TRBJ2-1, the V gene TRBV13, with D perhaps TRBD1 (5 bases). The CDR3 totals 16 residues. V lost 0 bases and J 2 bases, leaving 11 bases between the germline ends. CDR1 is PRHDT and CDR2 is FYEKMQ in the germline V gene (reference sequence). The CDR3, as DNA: TGTGCCAGCAGCTTAGGAGGGGCGAGGACCTACAATGAGCAGTTCTTC. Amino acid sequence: CASSLGGARTYNEQFF.

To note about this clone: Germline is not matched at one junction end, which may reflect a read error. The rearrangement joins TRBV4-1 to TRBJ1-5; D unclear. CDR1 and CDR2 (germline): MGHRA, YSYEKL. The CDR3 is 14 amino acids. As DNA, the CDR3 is TGCGCCAGCAGACAAGGGCCTACGGGTCAGCCCCAGCATTTT. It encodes CASRQGPTGQPQHF.

The CDR3 loop reads CASSVGERDTQYF. As DNA, the CDR3 is TGTGCCAGCAGCGTAGGGGAGCGGGATACGCAGTATTTT. This chain links TRBV9 with TRBJ2-3; TRBD2 might be the D (5 bases). CDR3 length: 13 amino acids. The V gene lost 0 bases and the J gene lost 6 bases, with 8 bases spanning the gap. The germline CDR1 and CDR2 sequences are SGDLS and YYNGEE.

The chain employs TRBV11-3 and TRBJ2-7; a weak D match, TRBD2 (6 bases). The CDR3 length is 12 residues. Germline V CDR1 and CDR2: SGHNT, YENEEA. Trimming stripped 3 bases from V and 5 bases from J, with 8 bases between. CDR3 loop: CASSFGGNEQYF. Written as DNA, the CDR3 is TGTGCCAGCAGCTTTGGAGGGAACGAGCAGTACTTC.

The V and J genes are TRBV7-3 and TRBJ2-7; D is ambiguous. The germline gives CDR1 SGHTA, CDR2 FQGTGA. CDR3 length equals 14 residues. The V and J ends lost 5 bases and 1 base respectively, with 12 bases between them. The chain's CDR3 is CASSPAAESYEQYF. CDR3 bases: TGTGCCAGCAGCCCCGCGGCAGAGTCCTACGAGCAGTACTTC.

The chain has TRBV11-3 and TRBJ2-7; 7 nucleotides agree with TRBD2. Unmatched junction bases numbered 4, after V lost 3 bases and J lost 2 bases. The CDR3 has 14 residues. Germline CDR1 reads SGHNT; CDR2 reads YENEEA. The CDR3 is CASSLGGGAYEQYF. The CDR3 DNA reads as TGTGCCAGCAGCTTGGGCGGGGGTGCCTACGAGCAGTACTTC.

The CDR3 DNA reads as TGTGCCAGCAGACTCAGCGGGGGGGAACTGTTCTTC. This translates into CASRLSGGELFF. V and J are TRBV3-1 (or the pseudogene TRBV3-2) and TRBJ2-1, with TRBD2 matching over 10 bases. The CDR3 has 12 amino acids. The germline V gene encodes CDR1 LGHDT and CDR2 YNNKEL (reference sequence). The V and J ends lost 6 bases and 15 bases, in that order; junction bases with no gene match: 8.

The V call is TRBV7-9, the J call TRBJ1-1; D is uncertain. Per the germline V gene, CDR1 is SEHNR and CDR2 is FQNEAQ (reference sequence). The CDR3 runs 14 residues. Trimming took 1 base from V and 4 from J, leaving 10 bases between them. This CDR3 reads CASSLVSEGTEAFF. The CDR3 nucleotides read TGTGCCAGCAGCTTAGTATCCGAGGGCACTGAAGCTTTCTTT. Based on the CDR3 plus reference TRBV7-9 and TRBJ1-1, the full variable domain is DTGVSQNPRHKITKRGQNVTFRCDPISEHNRLYWYRQTLGQGPEFLTYFQNEAQLEKSRLLSDRFSAERPKGSFSTLEIQRTEQGDSAMYLCASSLVSEGTEAFFGQGTRLTVV.

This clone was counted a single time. The CDR3 DNA sequence: TGCAGTGCTAGTATGGGCGGGGCCGGCACAGATACGCAGTATTTT. Its protein product is CSASMGGAGTDTQYF. The genes are TRBV20-1 and TRBJ2-3; a possible D gene is TRBD2 (6 bases). CDR3 length: 15 residues. Trimming cost V 3 bases and J 1 base, with 14 bases left between them. The germline V gene has CDR1 DFQATT and CDR2 SNEGSKA (reference sequence).

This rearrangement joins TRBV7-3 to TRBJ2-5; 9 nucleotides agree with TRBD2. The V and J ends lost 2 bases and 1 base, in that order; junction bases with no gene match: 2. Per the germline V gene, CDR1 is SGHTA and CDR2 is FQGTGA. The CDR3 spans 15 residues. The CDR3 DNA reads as TGTGCCAGCAGCTTAGCTAGCGGGGCCCAAGAGACCCAGTACTTC. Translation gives CASSLASGAQETQYF. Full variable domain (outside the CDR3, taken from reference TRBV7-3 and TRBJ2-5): GAGVSQTPSNKVTEKGKYVELRCDPISGHTALYWYRQSLGQGPEFLIYFQGTGAADDSGLPNDRFFAVRPEGSVSTLKIQRTERGDSAVYLCASSLASGAQETQYFGPGTRLLVL.

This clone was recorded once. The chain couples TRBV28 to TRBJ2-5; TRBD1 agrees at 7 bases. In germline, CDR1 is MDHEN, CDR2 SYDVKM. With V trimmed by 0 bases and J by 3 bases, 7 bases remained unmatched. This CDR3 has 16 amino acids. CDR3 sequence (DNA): TGTGCCAGCAGTTTATGGGGGACAGCCTCGGAAGAGACCCAGTACTTC. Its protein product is CASSLWGTASEETQYF.

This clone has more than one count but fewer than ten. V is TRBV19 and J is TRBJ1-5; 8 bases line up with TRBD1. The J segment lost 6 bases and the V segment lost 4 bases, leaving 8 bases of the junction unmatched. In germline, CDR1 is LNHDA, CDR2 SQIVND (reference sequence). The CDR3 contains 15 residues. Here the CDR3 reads CASSTDRDLSQPQHF. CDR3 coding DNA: TGTGCCAGTAGTACGGACAGGGATCTCTCTCAGCCCCAGCATTTT.

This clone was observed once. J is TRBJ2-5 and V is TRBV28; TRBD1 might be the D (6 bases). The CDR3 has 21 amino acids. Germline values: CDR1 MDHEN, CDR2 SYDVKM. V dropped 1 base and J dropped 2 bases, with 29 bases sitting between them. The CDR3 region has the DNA TGTGCCAGCAGTTTATACAGGGTTGCCTCTCCGGACCCATTTGTACAAGAGACCCAGTACTTC. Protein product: CASSLYRVASPDPFVQETQYF.

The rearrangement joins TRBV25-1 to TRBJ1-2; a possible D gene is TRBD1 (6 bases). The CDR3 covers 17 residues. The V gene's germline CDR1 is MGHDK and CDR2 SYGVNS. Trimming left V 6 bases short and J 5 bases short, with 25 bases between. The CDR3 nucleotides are TGTGCCAGCAGCCCGGGGGGGGCACTTGATTGGGAGTATGGCTACACCTTC. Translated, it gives CASSPGGALDWEYGYTF.

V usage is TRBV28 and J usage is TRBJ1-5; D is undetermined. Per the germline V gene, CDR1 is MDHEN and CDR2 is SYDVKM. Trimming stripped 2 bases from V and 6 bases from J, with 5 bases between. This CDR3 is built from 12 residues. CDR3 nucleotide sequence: TGTGCCAGCAGTTTAGCCGGTCAGCCCCAGCATTTT. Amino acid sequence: CASSLAGQPQHF.

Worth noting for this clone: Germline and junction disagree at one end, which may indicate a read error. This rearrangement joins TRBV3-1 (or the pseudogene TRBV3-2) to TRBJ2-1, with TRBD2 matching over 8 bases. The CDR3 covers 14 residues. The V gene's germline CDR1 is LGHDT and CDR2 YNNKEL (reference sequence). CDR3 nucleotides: TGTGCCAGCAGCTCAAGACTAGCGCAGGGGTGGGGTGTCTTC. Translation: CASSSRLAQGWGVF.

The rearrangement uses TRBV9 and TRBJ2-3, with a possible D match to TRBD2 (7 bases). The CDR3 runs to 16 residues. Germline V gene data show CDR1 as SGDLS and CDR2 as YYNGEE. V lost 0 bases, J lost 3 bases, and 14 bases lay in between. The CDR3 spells CASSVGVGGPTDTQYF. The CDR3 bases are TGTGCCAGCAGCGTAGGGGTCGGGGGGCCGACAGATACGCAGTATTTT.

CDR3 bases: TGTGCCAGCAGCCCCGTCGCGGGCCCCTCACCCCTCCACTTT. Its protein product is CASSPVAGPSPLHF. The V and J genes are TRBV7-6 and TRBJ1-6; D remains unclear. Trimming pared 5 bases from V and 10 bases from J, leaving 15 bases between. The CDR3 has 14 amino acids. Germline assignment: CDR1 SGHVS and CDR2 FNYEAQ.

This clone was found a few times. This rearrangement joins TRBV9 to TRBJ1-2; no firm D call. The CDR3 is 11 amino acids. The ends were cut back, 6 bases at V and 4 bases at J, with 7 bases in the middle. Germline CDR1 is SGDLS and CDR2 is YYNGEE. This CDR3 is CASTAGYGYTF. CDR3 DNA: TGTGCCAGCACCGCGGGCTATGGCTACACCTTC.